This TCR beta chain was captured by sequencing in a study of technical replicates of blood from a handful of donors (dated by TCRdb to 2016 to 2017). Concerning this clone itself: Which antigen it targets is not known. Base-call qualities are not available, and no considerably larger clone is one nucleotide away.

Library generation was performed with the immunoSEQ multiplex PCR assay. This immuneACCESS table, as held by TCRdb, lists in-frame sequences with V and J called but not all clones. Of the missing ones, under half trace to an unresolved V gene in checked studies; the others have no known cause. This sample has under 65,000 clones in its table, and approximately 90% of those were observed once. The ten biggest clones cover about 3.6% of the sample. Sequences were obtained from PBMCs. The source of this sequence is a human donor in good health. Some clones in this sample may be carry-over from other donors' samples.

The CDR3 amino acid sequence is: CASRARPGLAGGSSYNEQFF. The nucleotide sequence reads TGTGCCAGCAGAGCCAGACCGGGACTAGCGGGGGGCAGCTCCTACAATGAGCAGTTCTTC. Here the chain combines TRBV2 and TRBJ2-1; TRBD2 aligns with 15 central bases. The CDR3 goes from the cysteine to the phenylalanine over 20 residues. The sequence is cut down to CDR3 DNA, 60 bases in frame from base 1. From a lookup of the germline V gene, CDR1 and CDR2 are SNHLY and FYNNEI. From V the trimming removes 6 bases and from J it removes 0 bases, while the gene matches leave 12 bases of the junction unaccounted for.